This T cell receptor (beta chain) was observed in a study of T cell repertoires in cytomegalovirus infection. Study-wide context: It was recently identified HLA-C-restricted and well-studied HLA-B-restricted CMV epitopes that the study used. Matching HLA type, along with CMV infection, was indicated by public TCR beta signatures.

MiXCR, applied by TCRdb to the reads, yields one record per CDR3 protein. The sample records roughly 280,000 distinct CDR3 sequences, about 20% being singletons. V lost 5 bases and J 7 bases, leaving 11 bases between the germline ends. This CDR3 is 13 amino acids long. Looked up from germline, CDR1 is SGHVS and CDR2 is FNYEAQ. Overall study results and limits: HLA-C-restricted CMV-specific TCR beta clonotypes prevailed in the ex vivo response. Carriage of CMV together with the relevant HLA was identifiable through cumulative public TCR beta family frequency.

This clonotype was counted a few times. Its antigen is unknown. The receptor was derived from a human donor in good health (CMV status not recorded). Some clones in this sample may be carry-over from other donors' samples. The chain joins TRBV7-6 to TRBJ2-2; no clear D. The input for sequencing was cultured PBMCs, taken from culture after CMV antigen stimulation. The CDR3 DNA reads as TGTGCCAGCAGCGAGAGCCTGTTCGGGGAGCTGTTTTTT. Amino acid sequence: CASSESLFGELFF.